A selection of T cell receptor beta chains follows, all from one sample in a study of T cell responses to AZD1222 COVID-19 vaccine. TCRdb's copy holds only in-frame clones and misses some; the assay was immunoSEQ multiplex PCR. The repertoire holds some 81,000 clones, with 86% as singletons. Sequenced here: peripheral blood, sampled 28 days after the second AZD1222 dose. All receptors derive from an adult who received the AZD1222 COVID-19 vaccine. Both conserved end residues are part of each CDR3. D genes are given only for firm matches. Expanded clones get a size class; other rows say once, few or many, or leave the size out.

D gene: TRBD1; V gene: TRBV29-1; clone size: .; J gene: TRBJ1-1; CDR3 DNA: TGCAGCCCCGACAAGGGGGCCGCTGAAGCTTTCTTT; CDR3 protein: CSPDKGAAEAFF
D gene: .; V gene: TRBV5-1; clone size: once; J gene: TRBJ2-3; CDR3 DNA: TGCGCCAGCAGCTTGGTTCCAACCGGGGGCACAGATACGCAGTATTTT; CDR3 protein: CASSLVPTGGTDTQYF
D gene: .; V gene: TRBV7-2; clone size: .; J gene: TRBJ2-1; CDR3 DNA: TGTGCCAGCAGCTTCCTAGTGAGCTCCTACAATGAGCAGTTCTTC; CDR3 protein: CASSFLVSSYNEQFF
D gene: .; V gene: TRBV2; clone size: .; J gene: TRBJ2-7; CDR3 DNA: TGTGCCAGCAGGGCAGGGTCCCCCTACGAGCAGTACTTC; CDR3 protein: CASRAGSPYEQYF
D gene: TRBD2; V gene: TRBV6-4; clone size: .; J gene: TRBJ2-1; CDR3 DNA: TGTGCCAGCAGCCCTACTAGCGGGGGGACCGGTGAGCAGTTCTTC; CDR3 protein: CASSPTSGGTGEQFF
D gene: .; V gene: TRBV27; clone size: .; J gene: TRBJ1-5; CDR3 DNA: TGTGCCAGCAGTCTTGGACGGTTTAGGGATCAGCCCCAGCATTTT; CDR3 protein: CASSLGRFRDQPQHF
D gene: .; V gene: TRBV4-1; clone size: .; J gene: TRBJ1-2; CDR3 DNA: TGCGCCAGCAGCCCCCCTGGGCGGGGTTCGATTGGCTACACCTTC; CDR3 protein: CASSPPGRGSIGYTF
D gene: TRBD1; V gene: TRBV7-9; clone size: .; J gene: TRBJ2-7; CDR3 DNA: TGTGCCAGCAGCTTAGCGGGACAGCTTGGACCTTACGAGCAGTACTTC; CDR3 protein: CASSLAGQLGPYEQYF
D gene: .; V gene: TRBV27; clone size: once; J gene: TRBJ2-6; CDR3 DNA: TGTGCCAGCAGAGCCGCTGGGGCCAACGTCCTGACTTTC; CDR3 protein: CASRAAGANVLTF
D gene: .; V gene: TRBV9; clone size: .; J gene: TRBJ1-2; CDR3 DNA: TGTGCCAGCAGCCCTCAGGGAACGGATGGCTACACCTTC; CDR3 protein: CASSPQGTDGYTF
D gene: .; V gene: TRBV9; clone size: .; J gene: TRBJ2-1; CDR3 DNA: TGTGCCAGCAGCGTAGTGGGGAACTACAATGAGCAGTTCTTC; CDR3 protein: CASSVVGNYNEQFF
D gene: .; V gene: TRBV7-6; clone size: .; J gene: TRBJ1-6; CDR3 DNA: TGTGCCAGCAGCCAGGGCGGAGGCAGAGATAATTCACCCCTCCACTTT; CDR3 protein: CASSQGGGRDNSPLHF
D gene: TRBD2; V gene: TRBV27; clone size: .; J gene: TRBJ2-7; CDR3 DNA: TGTGCCAGCAGTCCTTACCCCAAACTAGCGGGGAGCTGGGAGCAGTACTTC; CDR3 protein: CASSPYPKLAGSWEQYF
D gene: .; V gene: TRBV9; clone size: once; J gene: TRBJ2-7; CDR3 DNA: TGTGCCAGCAGCGTATCGGGATTAGCGGAGAGCTCCTACGAGCAGTACTTC; CDR3 protein: CASSVSGLAESSYEQYF
D gene: TRBD2; V gene: TRBV6-5; clone size: .; J gene: TRBJ2-1; CDR3 DNA: TGTGCCAGCAAATCGGAGACTAGCAGTTATGTGGAGCAGTTCTTC; CDR3 protein: CASKSETSSYVEQFF
D gene: TRBD1; V gene: TRBV28; clone size: few; J gene: TRBJ2-7; CDR3 DNA: TGTGCCAGTAGACAGGGGCAGTCCTACGAGCAGTACTTC; CDR3 protein: CASRQGQSYEQYF
D gene: .; V gene: TRBV28; clone size: .; J gene: TRBJ2-2; CDR3 DNA: TGTGCCAGCAGTTTAAGGGGACTCGGCACCGGGGAGCTGTTTTTT; CDR3 protein: CASSLRGLGTGELFF
D gene: .; V gene: TRBV18; clone size: once; J gene: TRBJ1-4; CDR3 DNA: TGTGCCAGCTCACCCGCCCAGCCTAATGAAAAACTGTTTTTT; CDR3 protein: CASSPAQPNEKLFF
D gene: .; V gene: TRBV19; clone size: .; J gene: TRBJ1-4; CDR3 DNA: TGTGCCAGTAGTATTACCCCCGGGAGCGTGGGCGAAAAACTGTTTTTT; CDR3 protein: CASSITPGSVGEKLFF
D gene: .; V gene: TRBV7-6; clone size: .; J gene: TRBJ2-7; CDR3 DNA: TGTGCCAGCAGCTTAGAAGGGGGAGGCTCGGGCGAGCAGTACTTC; CDR3 protein: CASSLEGGGSGEQYF
D gene: .; V gene: TRBV2; clone size: .; J gene: TRBJ1-2; CDR3 DNA: TGTGCCAGTATCCGGGCAGTTAAGAACTATGGCTACACCTTC; CDR3 protein: CASIRAVKNYGYTF
D gene: TRBD2; V gene: TRBV7-9; clone size: .; J gene: TRBJ2-5; CDR3 DNA: TGTGCCAGCAGCTTAGCTAGCGGGAGCCAAGAGACCCAGTACTTC; CDR3 protein: CASSLASGSQETQYF
D gene: .; V gene: TRBV19; clone size: .; J gene: TRBJ2-2; CDR3 DNA: TGTGCCAGTACCCCGGGACAAGCGAACACCGGGGAGCTGTTTTTT; CDR3 protein: CASTPGQANTGELFF
D gene: .; V gene: TRBV28; clone size: .; J gene: TRBJ1-1; CDR3 DNA: TGTGCCAGCAGCCCTACCCACAGTGCCAGAACTGAAGCTTTCTTT; CDR3 protein: CASSPTHSARTEAFF
D gene: .; V gene: TRBV6-5; clone size: .; J gene: TRBJ2-3; CDR3 DNA: TGTGCCAGCAGTTACGTGCGGAGGGACACAGATACGCAGTATTTT; CDR3 protein: CASSYVRRDTDTQYF
D gene: .; V gene: TRBV30; clone size: few; J gene: TRBJ1-5; CDR3 DNA: TGTGCCTGGAGTGCCGGGGCTACCAATCAGCCCCAGCATTTT; CDR3 protein: CAWSAGATNQPQHF
D gene: .; V gene: TRBV6-5; clone size: .; J gene: TRBJ1-2; CDR3 DNA: TGTGCCAGCAGTTCAACAAGCCGATCTTACTATGGCTACACCTTC; CDR3 protein: CASSSTSRSYYGYTF
D gene: TRBD1; V gene: TRBV27; clone size: .; J gene: TRBJ1-2; CDR3 DNA: TGTGCCAGCAGTTTTCTGGACAGGAAAAACTATGGCTACACCTTC; CDR3 protein: CASSFLDRKNYGYTF
D gene: .; V gene: TRBV30; clone size: .; J gene: TRBJ1-1; CDR3 DNA: TGTGCCTGGAGTGACAGGGAAGAAGCTTTCTTT; CDR3 protein: CAWSDREEAFF
D gene: .; V gene: TRBV28; clone size: .; J gene: TRBJ1-2; CDR3 DNA: TGTGCCAGCGCGGGTGGGGCGGTCACTAACTATGGCTACACCTTC; CDR3 protein: CASAGGAVTNYGYTF
D gene: .; V gene: TRBV12-5; clone size: .; J gene: TRBJ2-7; CDR3 DNA: TGTGCTAGTGGTTTGGGCCGGGGCTACGAGCAGTACTTC; CDR3 protein: CASGLGRGYEQYF
D gene: TRBD2; V gene: TRBV7-2; clone size: .; J gene: TRBJ2-5; CDR3 DNA: TGTGCCAGCAGCGCAGGACTAGCGGGGAATAGGGAGACCCAGTACTTC; CDR3 protein: CASSAGLAGNRETQYF
D gene: TRBD2; V gene: TRBV5-1; clone size: .; J gene: TRBJ2-7; CDR3 DNA: TGCGCCAGCAGCCCCGCCTGGGCGGGAGGGCAGTACGAGCAGTACTTC; CDR3 protein: CASSPAWAGGQYEQYF
D gene: TRBD2; V gene: TRBV6-4; clone size: .; J gene: TRBJ2-2; CDR3 DNA: TGTGCCAGCAGTGACCCGAGTGTAGCGGGAGGGGAGGACACCGGGGAGCTGTTTTTT; CDR3 protein: CASSDPSVAGGEDTGELFF
D gene: TRBD2; V gene: TRBV13; clone size: .; J gene: TRBJ2-7; CDR3 DNA: TGTGCCAGCAGCTTAGGAGAGACTAGCGGGGGAACCTACGAGCAGTACTTC; CDR3 protein: CASSLGETSGGTYEQYF
D gene: TRBD2; V gene: TRBV28; clone size: once; J gene: TRBJ2-6; CDR3 DNA: TGTGCCAGCAGACTAGGACTAGCAAACGTCCTGACTTTC; CDR3 protein: CASRLGLANVLTF
D gene: .; V gene: TRBV6-4; clone size: few; J gene: TRBJ2-2; CDR3 DNA: TGTGCCAGCAGTGACTCGAAAATCGGGAACACCGGGGAGCTGTTTTTT; CDR3 protein: CASSDSKIGNTGELFF
D gene: .; V gene: TRBV2; clone size: .; J gene: TRBJ2-3; CDR3 DNA: TGTGCCAGCGTAGAGGCTAGCGAGTACACAGATACGCAGTATTTT; CDR3 protein: CASVEASEYTDTQYF
D gene: TRBD1; V gene: TRBV6-1; clone size: .; J gene: TRBJ1-5; CDR3 DNA: TGTGCCAGCAGTGAGACAGGGGGAACGGGCAATCAGCCCCAGCATTTT; CDR3 protein: CASSETGGTGNQPQHF
D gene: TRBD1; V gene: TRBV3-1/TRBV3-2; clone size: .; J gene: TRBJ1-6; CDR3 DNA: TGTGCCAGCAGCCGAGAAGGGGGCCCCGGGGGGTCACCCCTCCACTTT; CDR3 protein: CASSREGGPGGSPLHF
D gene: TRBD2; V gene: TRBV7-2; clone size: .; J gene: TRBJ2-3; CDR3 DNA: TGTGCCAGCAGCCCGGGACTAGCAATAGATACGCAGTATTTT; CDR3 protein: CASSPGLAIDTQYF
D gene: TRBD1; V gene: TRBV3-1/TRBV3-2; clone size: .; J gene: TRBJ1-1; CDR3 DNA: TGTGCCAGCAGCAACAGGGACAGGGGAGCTTTCTTT; CDR3 protein: CASSNRDRGAFF
D gene: .; V gene: TRBV2; clone size: .; J gene: TRBJ2-5; CDR3 DNA: TGTGCCAGCATCAGGCAGGATCAAGAGACCCAGTACTTC; CDR3 protein: CASIRQDQETQYF
D gene: TRBD1; V gene: TRBV18; clone size: .; J gene: TRBJ1-5; CDR3 DNA: TGTGCCAGCTCACCTCAGATCCGGACAGGGGGGGATCAGCCCCAGCATTTT; CDR3 protein: CASSPQIRTGGDQPQHF
D gene: .; V gene: TRBV28; clone size: .; J gene: TRBJ1-4; CDR3 DNA: TGTGCCAGCAGCTGGGGGTCAACTAATGAAAAACTGTTTTTT; CDR3 protein: CASSWGSTNEKLFF
D gene: .; V gene: TRBV18; clone size: once; J gene: TRBJ1-1; CDR3 DNA: TGTGCCAGCTCACCAGGAGGGGCGGGCACTGAAGCTTTCTTT; CDR3 protein: CASSPGGAGTEAFF
D gene: .; V gene: TRBV19; clone size: .; J gene: TRBJ1-2; CDR3 DNA: TGTGCCAGTAGTACCGGCGGGAGTGGTAACTATGGCTACACCTTC; CDR3 protein: CASSTGGSGNYGYTF
D gene: .; V gene: TRBV6-1; clone size: .; J gene: TRBJ2-1; CDR3 DNA: TGTGCCAGCAGTGATCGACGCCTCTTGCCCCAGTTCTTC; CDR3 protein: CASSDRRLLPQFF
D gene: TRBD1; V gene: TRBV6-2/TRBV6-3; clone size: .; J gene: TRBJ2-7; CDR3 DNA: TGTGCCAGCAGTCGGACAGGGGACTACGAGCAGTACTTC; CDR3 protein: CASSRTGDYEQYF